Here is one TCR beta chain with its context. The source of the sample is a study of blood T cell repertoires in COVID-19. Study context: COVID-19 samples, acute and convalescent, were from the United States, Italy and Spain. PBMCs, B-cell-depleted T cells, or T cells provided the cDNA or gDNA that made up the material.

In the authors' workflow: Researchers report that nucleated cell counts were estimated from reference gene primer amplification. Libraries were prepared by immunoSEQ multiplex PCR; TCRdb keeps only in-frame clonotypes and omits some of them. The DNA gave D and trimming, while V, J and clone size come from that table. The data show 200,000 to 300,000 clones, about 81% seen once. The specimen sequenced was peripheral blood. This TCR derives from a woman in her sixties with active or convalescent COVID-19.

CDR3 sequence: CSVTSDRAGGYTF. For the CDR3, the DNA is TGCAGCGTCACCTCGGACAGGGCGGGTGGCTACACCTTC. This sequence joins TRBV29-1 and TRBJ1-2, with TRBD1 matching over 8 bases. V shed 6 bases and J 7 bases; nucleotides not matched to a gene: 10. Germline values: CDR1 SQVTM, CDR2 ANQGSEA. This CDR3 has 13 residues.